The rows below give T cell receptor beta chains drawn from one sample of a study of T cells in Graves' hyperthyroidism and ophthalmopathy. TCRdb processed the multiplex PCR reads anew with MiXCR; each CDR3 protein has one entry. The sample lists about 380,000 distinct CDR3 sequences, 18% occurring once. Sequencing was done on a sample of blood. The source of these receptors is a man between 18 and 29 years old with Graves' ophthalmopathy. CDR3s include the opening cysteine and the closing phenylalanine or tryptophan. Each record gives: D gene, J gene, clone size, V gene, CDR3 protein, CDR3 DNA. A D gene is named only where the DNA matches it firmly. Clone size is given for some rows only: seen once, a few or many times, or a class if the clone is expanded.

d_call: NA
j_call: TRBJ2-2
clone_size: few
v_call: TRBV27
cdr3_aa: CASSWGMNTGELFF
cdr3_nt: TGTGCCAGCTCGTGGGGGATGAACACCGGGGAGCTGTTTTTT

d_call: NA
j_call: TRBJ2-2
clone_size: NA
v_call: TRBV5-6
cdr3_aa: CASSPGVAGPTGELFF
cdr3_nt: TGTGCCAGCAGCCCCGGGGTCGCAGGCCCCACCGGGGAGCTGTTTTTT

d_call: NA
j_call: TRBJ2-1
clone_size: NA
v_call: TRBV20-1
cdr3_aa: CSVYSGTPKEQFF
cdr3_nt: TGCAGTGTTTACTCCGGGACTCCCAAAGAGCAGTTCTTC

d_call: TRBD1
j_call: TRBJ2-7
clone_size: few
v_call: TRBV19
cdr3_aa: CASSWGQGMYEQYF
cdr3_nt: TGTGCCAGTAGCTGGGGACAGGGGATGTACGAGCAGTACTTC

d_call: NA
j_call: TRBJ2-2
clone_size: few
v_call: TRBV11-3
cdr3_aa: CASSLSKRAGELFF
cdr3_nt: TGTGCCAGCAGCTTGTCAAAGCGGGCCGGGGAGCTGTTTTTT

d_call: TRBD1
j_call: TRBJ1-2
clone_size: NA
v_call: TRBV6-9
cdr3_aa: CASSYGAGGGYGYTF
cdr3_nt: TGTGCCAGCAGTTATGGGGCAGGGGGGGGCTATGGCTACACCTTC

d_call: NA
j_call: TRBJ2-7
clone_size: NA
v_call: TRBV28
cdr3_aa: CASNLGGQDEQYF
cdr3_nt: TGTGCCAGCAACTTAGGGGGGCAGGACGAGCAGTACTTC

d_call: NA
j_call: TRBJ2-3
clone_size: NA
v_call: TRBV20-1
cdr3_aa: CSAGDLRGGPGYTQYF
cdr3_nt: TGCAGTGCTGGAGATCTCAGGGGCGGCCCAGGCTATACGCAGTATTTT

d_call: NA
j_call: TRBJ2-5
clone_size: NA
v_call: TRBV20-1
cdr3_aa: CSARYRVLETQYF
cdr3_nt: TGCAGTGCTAGGTACAGGGTTTTGGAGACCCAGTACTTC

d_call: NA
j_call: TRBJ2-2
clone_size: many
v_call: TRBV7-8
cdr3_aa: CASSPTGLPPNTGELFF
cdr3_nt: TGTGCCAGCAGTCCTACAGGGCTCCCTCCGAACACCGGGGAGCTGTTTTTT

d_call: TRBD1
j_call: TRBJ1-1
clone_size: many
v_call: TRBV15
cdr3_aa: CATSDRDSSHPDTEAFF
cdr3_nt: TGTGCCACCAGCGATCGGGACAGCTCGCATCCCGACACTGAAGCTTTCTTT

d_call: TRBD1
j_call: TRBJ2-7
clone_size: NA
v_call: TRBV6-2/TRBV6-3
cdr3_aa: CASSRRQGPQRYEQYF
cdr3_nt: TGTGCCAGCAGTCGTCGACAGGGGCCCCAGAGGTACGAGCAGTACTTC

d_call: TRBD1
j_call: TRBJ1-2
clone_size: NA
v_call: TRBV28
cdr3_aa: CASSPTGKTYGYTF
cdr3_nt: TGTGCCAGCAGTCCGACAGGGAAGACCTATGGCTACACCTTC

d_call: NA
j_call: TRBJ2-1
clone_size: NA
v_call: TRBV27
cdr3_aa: CASSSVNNEQFF
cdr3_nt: TGTGCCAGCAGTTCCGTAAACAATGAGCAGTTCTTC

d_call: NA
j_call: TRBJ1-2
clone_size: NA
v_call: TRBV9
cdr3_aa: CASSPPSNRFFYGYTF
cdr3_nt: TGTGCCAGCAGTCCTCCCAGTAACAGGTTTTTCTATGGCTACACCTTC

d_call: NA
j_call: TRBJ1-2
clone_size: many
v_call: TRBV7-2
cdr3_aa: CASSFYRDGYGYTF
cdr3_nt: TGTGCCAGCAGCTTTTATAGGGATGGCTATGGCTACACCTTC

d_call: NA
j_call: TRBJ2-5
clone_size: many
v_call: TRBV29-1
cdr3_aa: CSVEGGGLPQETQYF
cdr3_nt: TGCAGCGTTGAAGGTGGGGGTCTGCCCCAAGAGACCCAGTACTTC

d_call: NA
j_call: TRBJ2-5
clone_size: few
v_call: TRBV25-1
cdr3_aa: CASSGFSGDRARETQYF
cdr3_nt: TGTGCCAGCAGTGGCTTCTCGGGGGACCGCGCCCGAGAGACCCAGTACTTC